This T cell receptor beta chain is from a study of radiotherapy plus CTLA-4 blockade in lung cancer. The CDR3 totals 14 residues. Germline V CDR1 and CDR2: MDHEN, SYDVKM. Trimming cost V 7 bases and J 0 bases, with 12 bases left between them. TCRdb's copy holds only in-frame clones and misses some; the assay was immunoSEQ multiplex PCR. The sample includes over 60,000 clones, around 86% of them seen just once. The chain is built from TRBV28 and TRBJ1-1, with D perhaps matching TRBD1 (5 bases). This TCR was sampled from a human donor with non-small cell lung cancer that progressed on radiotherapy plus ipilimumab. Sequencing was performed on peripheral blood, taken from a patient treated with radiotherapy plus ipilimumab. CDR3: CASTNGAMNTEAFF. The CDR3, as DNA: TGTGCCAGCACTAATGGGGCTATGAACACTGAAGCTTTCTTT. The full variable domain, its missing parts supplied by reference TRBV28 and TRBJ1-1, is DVKVTQSSRYLVKRTGEKVFLECVQDMDHENMFWYRQDPGLGLRLIYFSYDVKMKEKGDIPEGYSVSREKKERFSLILESASTNQTSMYLCASTNGAMNTEAFFGQGTRLTVV.